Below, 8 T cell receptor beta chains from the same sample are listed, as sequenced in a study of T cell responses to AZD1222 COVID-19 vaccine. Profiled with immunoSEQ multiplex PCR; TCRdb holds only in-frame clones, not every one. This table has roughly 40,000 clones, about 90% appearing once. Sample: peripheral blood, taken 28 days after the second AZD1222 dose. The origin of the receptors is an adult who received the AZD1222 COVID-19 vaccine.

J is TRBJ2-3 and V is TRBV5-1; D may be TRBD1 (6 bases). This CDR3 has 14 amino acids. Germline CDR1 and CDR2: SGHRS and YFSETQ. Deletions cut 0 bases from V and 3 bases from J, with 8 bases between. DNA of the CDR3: TGCGCCAGCAGCTTGGAGACAGGTACAGATACGCAGTATTTT. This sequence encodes CASSLETGTDTQYF.

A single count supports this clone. In DNA form, the CDR3 reads TGTGCCAGCAGCCAAGTCAGAGCCTACGAGCAGTACTTC. Amino acids: CASSQVRAYEQYF. The chain has TRBV6-6 and TRBJ2-7; D gene ambiguous. The CDR3 totals 13 residues. From germline, CDR1 is MNHNY and CDR2 SVGAGI (reference sequence). V was trimmed by 6 bases and J by 2 bases, leaving 11 bases between them.

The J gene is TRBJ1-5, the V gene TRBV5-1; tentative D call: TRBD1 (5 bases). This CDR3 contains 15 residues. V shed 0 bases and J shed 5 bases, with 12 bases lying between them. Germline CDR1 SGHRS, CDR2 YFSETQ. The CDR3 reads CASSLGGGLYQPQHF. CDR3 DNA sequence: TGCGCCAGCAGCTTGGGTGGGGGGTTATATCAGCCCCAGCATTTT.

The CDR3 coding sequence is TGTGCCAGCAGCCATCGGGTCCAGGGGGCTGGCGGCTACACCTTC. Translated, it gives CASSHRVQGAGGYTF. V usage is TRBV3-1 (or the pseudogene TRBV3-2) and J usage is TRBJ1-2; 8 nucleotides agree with TRBD1. Germline V CDR1 and CDR2: LGHDT, YNNKEL (reference sequence). Trimming removed 3 bases from V and 8 bases from J; junction bases left unmatched: 11. The CDR3 consists of 15 residues.

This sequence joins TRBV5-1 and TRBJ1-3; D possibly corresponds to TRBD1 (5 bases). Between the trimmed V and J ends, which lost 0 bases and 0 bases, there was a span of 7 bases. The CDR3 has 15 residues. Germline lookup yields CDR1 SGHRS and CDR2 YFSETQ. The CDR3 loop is CASSLDGASGNTIYF. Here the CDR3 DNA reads TGCGCCAGCAGCTTGGACGGGGCCTCTGGAAACACCATATATTTT.

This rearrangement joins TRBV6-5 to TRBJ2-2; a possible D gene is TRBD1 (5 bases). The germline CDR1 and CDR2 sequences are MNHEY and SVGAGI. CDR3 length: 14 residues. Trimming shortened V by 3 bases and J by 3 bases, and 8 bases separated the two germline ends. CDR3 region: CASSYRGYTGELFF. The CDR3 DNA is TGTGCCAGCAGTTATAGGGGATACACCGGGGAGCTGTTTTTT.

CDR3: CASRVAGGREKLFF. Written as DNA, the CDR3 is TGTGCCAGCAGGGTGGCAGGGGGAAGGGAAAAACTGTTTTTT. J is TRBJ1-4 and V is TRBV5-4; 7 nucleotides align to TRBD1. CDR1 SGHNT and CDR2 YYREEE come from the germline V gene (reference sequence). The CDR3 has 14 amino acids. V lost 5 bases, J lost 8 bases, and 9 bases stayed unmatched.

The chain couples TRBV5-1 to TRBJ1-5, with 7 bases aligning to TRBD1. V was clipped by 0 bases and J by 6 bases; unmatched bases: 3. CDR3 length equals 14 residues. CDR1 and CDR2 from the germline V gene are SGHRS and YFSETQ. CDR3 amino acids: CASSLAGGGQPQHF. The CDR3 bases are TGCGCCAGCAGCTTGGCAGGGGGGGGTCAGCCCCAGCATTTT.